A selection of T cell receptor beta chains follows, all from one sample in a study of graft-versus-host responses after intestinal transplantation. Their target antigens are unknown. Sequenced by immunoSEQ multiplex PCR; TCRdb stores in-frame clones only, minus some. Counted here are around 100,000 clones, 87% occurring once; the ten biggest clones make up about 0.95%. The sample in question was unstimulated CD4+ T cells sorted from spleen or lymph node cells, obtained before transplant. All receptors come from a human donor who was the organ donor for an intestinal transplant. Each CDR3 is given with its conserved first and last residue. Each record gives: D gene, V gene, clone size, J gene, CDR3 protein, CDR3 DNA. D genes are given only for firm matches. Only part of the rows carry a size: once, few, many, or a class if the clone is expanded.

NA,TRBV4-2,NA,TRBJ1-4,CASRRTATNEKLFF,TGTGCCAGCAGGCGGACAGCAACTAATGAAAAACTGTTTTTT
NA,TRBV18,few,TRBJ1-2,CASSPPVEGDGYTF,TGTGCCAGCTCACCACCGGTGGAGGGAGATGGCTACACCTTC
NA,TRBV5-6,NA,TRBJ1-5,CASSLVDQPQHF,TGTGCCAGCAGCTTGGTTGATCAGCCCCAGCATTTT
TRBD1,TRBV27,NA,TRBJ2-7,CASSTRQGSVFSVSYEQYF,TGTGCCAGCAGTACCCGACAGGGGTCGGTGTTTAGCGTTTCCTACGAGCAGTACTTC
NA,TRBV27,NA,TRBJ1-5,CASSLAGSGVGNQPQHF,TGTGCCAGCAGTCTAGCCGGATCGGGGGTTGGCAATCAGCCCCAGCATTTT
NA,TRBV6-1,NA,TRBJ2-7,CASREGRMYEQYF,TGTGCCAGCAGAGAGGGCAGGATGTACGAGCAGTACTTC
TRBD1,TRBV5-6,NA,TRBJ2-1,CASSVKDRPGDEQFF,TGTGCCAGCAGCGTCAAGGACAGGCCGGGCGATGAGCAGTTCTTC
NA,TRBV27,NA,TRBJ1-4,CASGARTSNEKLFF,TGTGCCAGCGGAGCTCGGACATCTAATGAAAAACTGTTTTTT
NA,TRBV6-6,NA,TRBJ1-1,CATGGSMNTEAFF,TGTGCCACCGGCGGGAGCATGAACACTGAAGCTTTCTTT
NA,TRBV7-2,NA,TRBJ1-2,CASSLFGIMYGYTF,TGTGCCAGCAGCTTATTTGGAATCATGTATGGCTACACCTTC
NA,TRBV30,NA,TRBJ1-5,CAWSGGMGLSNQPQHF,TGTGCCTGGAGTGGGGGCATGGGACTTAGCAATCAGCCCCAGCATTTT
NA,TRBV7-8,NA,TRBJ1-5,CASSSTGLGQPQHF,TGTGCCAGCAGTTCCACAGGGTTGGGACAGCCCCAGCATTTT
NA,TRBV7-8,NA,TRBJ2-3,CASSLRDTQYF,TGTGCCAGCAGCTTGAGAGATACGCAGTATTTT
NA,TRBV7-8,NA,TRBJ2-2,CASSLGWGETGELFF,TGTGCCAGCAGCTTAGGCTGGGGGGAAACCGGGGAGCTGTTTTTT